The 25 T cell receptor beta chains given below trace back to one sample, sequenced in a study of CD8+ T cells in alopecia areata. Treatment here: oral pan-JAK inhibitor, 5-10 mg twice daily. As the sequencing template, cDNA was produced by extracting RNA and reverse transcribing it. TCRdb's copy holds only in-frame clones and misses some; the assay was immunoSEQ multiplex PCR. This sample yields 200,000 or so clones, of which less than 50% are seen a single time; 2% to 3% belongs to the top ten. The specimen comprised CD4+ T cells sorted from blood, sampled around week 36, from a patient treated with tofacitinib. Source of these receptors: a human donor with alopecia areata.

The chain links TRBV7-8 to TRBJ1-2; D remains ambiguous. CDR1 SGHVS and CDR2 FQNEAQ come from the germline V gene. CDR3 size: 13 residues. Trimming cost V 6 bases and J 1 base, with 9 bases left between them. The CDR3 DNA reads as TGTGCCAGCAGTCAAGACTTTAACTATGGCTACACCTTC. Protein sequence: CASSQDFNYGYTF.

The chain has TRBV5-4 and TRBJ1-5; perhaps TRBD1 as D (6 bases). Trimming removed 4 bases at V and 6 bases at J, with 17 bases between. Germline lookup yields CDR1 SGHNT and CDR2 YYREEE (reference sequence). This CDR3 comprises 15 residues. The CDR3 DNA sequence: TGTGCCAGCAGCACCGGGGGGGGCGTAGGTCAGCCCCAGCATTTT. The encoded protein is CASSTGGGVGQPQHF.

The rearrangement joins TRBV2 to TRBJ2-2; either TRBD1 or TRBD2 may fit D (6 bases each). The V end lost 5 bases, the J end lost 4 bases, and 11 bases lay between the germline ends. The CDR3 sequence is 14 residues long. The germline V gene encodes CDR1 SNHLY and CDR2 FYNNEI. The chain's CDR3 is CASSRTAGTGELFF. The CDR3 nucleotides are TGTGCCAGCAGTCGGACAGCGGGCACCGGGGAGCTGTTTTTT.

This clone was seen a single time. The V call is TRBV5-1, the J call TRBJ2-4; TRBD1 aligns across 8 bases. The V segment lost 0 bases and the J segment 2 bases; nucleotides outside the gene matches: 4. Germline V lookup: CDR1 SGHRS, CDR2 YFSETQ. The CDR3 is made up of 16 amino acids. In nucleotides, the CDR3 is TGCGCCAGCAGCTTGGCCTACAGGGGGACCAAAAACATTCAGTACTTC. This translates into CASSLAYRGTKNIQYF.

J is TRBJ2-7 and V is TRBV5-1; D might be TRBD2 (6 bases). This CDR3 region has 15 residues. Trimming cost V 4 bases and J 5 bases, with 19 bases left between them. Per germline, CDR1 SGHRS and CDR2 YFSETQ. The CDR3 loop reads CASSGGGGGSHEQYF. The CDR3 DNA sequence: TGCGCCAGCAGCGGAGGTGGAGGAGGGTCCCACGAGCAGTACTTC.

The chain uses TRBV14 and TRBJ2-1; tentatively, D is TRBD2 (5 bases). Trimming removed 6 bases at V and 0 bases at J, with 15 bases between. This CDR3 region has 16 residues. Looked up from germline, CDR1 is SGHDN and CDR2 is FVKESK. CDR3 sequence: CASSRGLGISYNEQFF. The CDR3 region has the DNA TGTGCCAGCAGTCGCGGACTGGGGATCTCCTACAATGAGCAGTTCTTC.

CDR3 nucleotides: TGTGCCAGCAGCCCGGGACCCACAGGTTCCGCTAATCAGCCCCAGCATTTT. It translates to CASSPGPTGSANQPQHF. The genes are TRBV5-6 and TRBJ1-5; the D gene is possibly TRBD1 (5 bases). CDR3 size: 17 residues. V was cut by 4 bases and J by 4 bases, with 21 bases left in between. Germline loops: CDR1 SGHDT, CDR2 YYEEEE.

The chain recombines TRBV7-2 with TRBJ1-3; no firm D call. V was clipped by 8 bases and J by 3 bases, with 5 bases between them. The CDR3 loop spans 11 amino acids. The germline CDR1 and CDR2 sequences are SGHTA and FQGNSA. The CDR3 loop reads CASLGGNTIYF. The CDR3 DNA sequence: TGTGCCAGCTTGGGTGGAAACACCATATATTTT.

In its sample, this clone was seen a few times. The V call is TRBV10-2, the J call TRBJ2-2; TRBD2 is a possible D gene (6 bases). The CDR3 totals 16 residues. Germline CDR1 and CDR2: WSHSY and SAAADI. The V end lost 0 bases, the J end lost 5 bases, and 13 bases lay between the germline ends. The CDR3 sequence is CASSESVGSGTGELFF. The CDR3 coding sequence is TGCGCCAGCAGTGAGTCTGTCGGGAGCGGAACCGGGGAGCTGTTTTTT.

This chain connects TRBV11-2 to TRBJ2-1; no reliable D call. Per germline, CDR1 SGHAT and CDR2 FQNNGV. This CDR3 comprises 13 residues. V dropped 5 bases and J dropped 8 bases, with 13 bases sitting between them. CDR3 nucleotide sequence: TGTGCCAGCAGCATTGCCCTGGATTATGAGCAGTTCTTC. Amino acid sequence: CASSIALDYEQFF.

This sequence joins TRBV2 and TRBJ1-2; TRBD1 aligns across 8 bases. The germline V gene has CDR1 SNHLY and CDR2 FYNNEI. The CDR3 is 13 residues long. Trimming at V came to 5 bases and at J to 6 bases, leaving 5 bases not matched to a gene. Here the CDR3 reads CASSIRTGNGYTF. As DNA, the CDR3 is TGTGCCAGCAGTATACGGACAGGGAATGGCTACACCTTC.

The genes are TRBV27 and TRBJ1-5; D perhaps matches TRBD1 (6 bases). The CDR3 has 14 residues. V lost 3 bases and J lost 7, with 13 bases in between. Germline V lookup: CDR1 MNHEY, CDR2 SMNVEV (reference sequence). The CDR3 DNA sequence: TGTGCCAGCAGTTTGGCGGGGGCGAGGCAGCCCCAGCATTTT. It encodes CASSLAGARQPQHF.

The rearrangement joins TRBV19 to TRBJ2-4, with D possibly TRBD1 on 6 matching bases. Trimming cost V 8 bases and J 3 bases, with 14 bases left between them. CDR1 is LNHDA and CDR2 is SQIVND in the germline V gene (reference sequence). There are 14 residues in the CDR3. The chain's CDR3 is CASGGQGGKNIQYF. CDR3 sequence (DNA): TGTGCCAGTGGGGGCCAAGGGGGCAAAAACATTCAGTACTTC.

This chain links TRBV5-1 with TRBJ2-3, with D perhaps being TRBD1 or TRBD2 (5 bases each). The CDR3 covers 12 residues. Germline CDR1 is SGHRS and CDR2 is YFSETQ. Deletions cut 4 bases from V and 4 bases from J, with 7 bases between. For the CDR3, the DNA is TGCGCCAGCAGCCCGGGACCAGATACGCAGTATTTT. Protein product: CASSPGPDTQYF.

This clone occurred a few times. The chain has TRBV29-1 and TRBJ2-1; D unresolved. Deletions cut 6 bases from V and 9 bases from J, with 18 bases between. Per the germline V gene, CDR1 is SQVTM and CDR2 is ANQGSEA. This CDR3 has 13 residues. The CDR3 is CSVNNNPQREQFF. The CDR3 DNA sequence: TGCAGCGTCAACAATAATCCTCAACGTGAGCAGTTCTTC.

The CDR3 protein is CASSSRLAGYNEQFF. CDR3 DNA sequence: TGTGCCAGCAGCTCTCGACTAGCGGGGTACAATGAGCAGTTCTTC. The chain combines TRBV9 with TRBJ2-1, with 11 bases aligning to TRBD2. CDR1 and CDR2 (germline): SGDLS, YYNGEE. The CDR3 length is 15 residues. V shed 4 bases and J 4 bases; nucleotides not matched to a gene: 4.

This chain connects TRBV4-2 to TRBJ2-3; no definite D call. CDR3 length: 14 amino acids. CDR1 is LGHNA and CDR2 is YNFKEQ in the germline V gene. Trimming removed 1 base from V and 2 bases from J, with 7 bases in between. The CDR3 here is CASSQAPTTDTQYF. Here the CDR3 DNA reads TGTGCCAGCAGCCAAGCTCCTACCACAGATACGCAGTATTTT.

The gene calls are TRBV30 and TRBJ2-7, with 11 bases fitting TRBD2. The CDR3 contains 15 residues. The V gene end was trimmed by 5 bases and the J gene end by 2 bases; junction bases not matched to a gene: 8. Looked up from germline, CDR1 is GTSNPN and CDR2 is SVGIG (reference sequence). CDR3 in amino acids: CAWGTGTSGPYEQYF. The CDR3 coding sequence is TGTGCCTGGGGCACCGGGACTAGCGGACCCTACGAGCAGTACTTC.

The chain joins TRBV19 to TRBJ2-7, with 15 nucleotides matching TRBD2. Looked up from germline, CDR1 is LNHDA and CDR2 is SQIVND (reference sequence). J gave up 6 bases and V 9 bases, and 3 bases lay outside the gene matches. This CDR3 contains 13 residues. The CDR3 DNA is TGTGCCAGCCTGGGACTAGCGGGAGGCGAGCAGTACTTC. This codes for CASLGLAGGEQYF.

This sequence joins TRBV29-1 and TRBJ2-1, with 7 nucleotides matching TRBD1. The CDR3 totals 14 residues. The junction had 11 bases not matched to a gene; V was cut back by 4 bases and J by 8 bases. Per the germline V gene, CDR1 is SQVTM and CDR2 is ANQGSEA. The CDR3 DNA sequence: TGCAGCGTTGCTGAAGGGGGCGCCTCGGATGAGCAGTTCTTC. Encoded protein: CSVAEGGASDEQFF.

This clone was recorded a few times. The chain recombines TRBV29-1 with TRBJ1-4, with D possibly TRBD1 on 5 matching bases. This CDR3 is built from 18 residues. The germline gives CDR1 SQVTM, CDR2 ANQGSEA. Trimming removed 2 bases at V and 6 bases at J, with 25 bases between. The CDR3: CSVEFLSFSPGEDEKLFF. CDR3 bases: TGCAGCGTTGAATTTTTGAGTTTTTCCCCGGGGGAGGATGAAAAACTGTTTTTT.

This clone was counted a single time. The genes are TRBV19 and TRBJ1-2; 8 bases agree with TRBD1. The J segment lost 4 bases and the V segment lost 6 bases, leaving 4 bases of the junction unmatched. CDR1 LNHDA and CDR2 SQIVND come from the germline V gene (reference sequence). The CDR3 is made up of 13 amino acids. In DNA form, the CDR3 reads TGTGCCAGTAGCCAGGGGGCCAGCTATGGCTACACCTTC. This codes for CASSQGASYGYTF.

This clone has a handful of counts. The chain uses TRBV6-5 and TRBJ2-5; TRBD2 matches at 7 bases. The CDR3 has 15 residues. Unmatched junction bases numbered 9, after V lost 6 bases and J lost 2 bases. Germline CDR1 is MNHEY and CDR2 is SVGAGI. Here the CDR3 DNA reads TGTGCCAGCAGAAAATACGGGACTAATCAAGAGACCCAGTACTTC. Its protein is CASRKYGTNQETQYF.

This clone was observed a handful of times. This chain links TRBV28 with TRBJ1-1; the D is unclear. The germline V gene has CDR1 MDHEN and CDR2 SYDVKM. The V end lost 3 bases, the J end lost 7 bases, and 6 bases lay between the germline ends. This CDR3 comprises 11 residues. CDR3 coding DNA: TGTGCCAGCAGTTTCCAGGATGAAGCTTTCTTT. Protein product: CASSFQDEAFF.

In its sample, this clone was seen a few times. V is TRBV5-1 and J is TRBJ2-2, with TRBD1 matching 10 bases. The J segment lost 6 bases and the V segment lost 6 bases, leaving 8 bases of the junction unmatched. The CDR3 totals 15 residues. Looked up from germline, CDR1 is SGHRS and CDR2 is YFSETQ. The CDR3 sequence: CASTSAGTGAGELFF. The CDR3 DNA follows: TGCGCCAGCACCTCAGCGGGGACAGGGGCCGGGGAGCTGTTTTTT. Looking up the rest from reference TRBV5-1 and TRBJ2-2 gives the full variable domain: KAGVTQTPRYLIKTRGQQVTLSCSPISGHRSVSWYQQTPGQGLQFLFEYFSETQRNKGNFPGRFSGRQFSNSRSEMNVSTLELGDSALYLCASTSAGTGAGELFFGEGSRLTVL.